These 18 T cell receptor beta chains were sequenced from one sample in a study of molecular identifiers for immune sequencing clone quantification. TCRdb re-called the PCR reads with MiXCR, one entry per CDR3 protein. Of hundreds of thousands of distinct CDR3 sequences in the sample, about 25% were seen once. The sequencing sample was made of naive CD8+ T cells from blood, with Jurkat cell RNA spiked in. Subset defined: FACS-sorted CD8+CD4-CCR7+CD45RA+ naive T cells. These receptors originate from a human donor in good health. Some libraries in this study had Jurkat cell RNA spiked in.

The J gene is TRBJ1-3, the V gene TRBV2, with unresolved D. CDR3 length equals 13 residues. Germline V gene sequence: CDR1 SNHLY, CDR2 FYNNEI. Between the trimmed V and J ends, which lost 8 bases and 2 bases, there was a span of 10 bases. CDR3 coding DNA: TGTGCCAGCGAATTGTCTACTGGAAACACCATATATTTT. It is translated as CASELSTGNTIYF.

This clonotype was seen many times. The V call is TRBV6-2 or TRBV6-3, the J call TRBJ2-4, with 9 bases matching TRBD2. The V segment lost 2 bases and the J segment 3 bases; nucleotides outside the gene matches: 2. The CDR3 sequence is 15 residues long. Germline-derived CDR1 and CDR2 are MNHEY and SVGEGT. CDR3 sequence reads: CASSYVAGDKNIQYF. CDR3 sequence (DNA): TGTGCCAGCAGTTACGTAGCGGGAGACAAAAACATTCAGTACTTC.

The rearrangement joins TRBV21-1 to TRBJ1-3; the D call of TRBD1 is as the table states it, not checked on the DNA. TRBV21-1 is termed a pseudogene. This CDR3 region has 18 residues. CDR3 sequence: CASANRQGTQEAGNTIYF. CDR3 nucleotides: TGTGCCAGCGCTAATCGGCAGGGGACTCAGGAGGCTGGAAACACCATATATTTT.

This clonotype was counted only a few times. The chain couples TRBV19 to TRBJ2-1; 9 bases agree with TRBD1. This CDR3 region has 15 residues. The germline gives CDR1 LNHDA, CDR2 SQIVND (reference sequence). Germline trimming cut 3 bases from V and 10 bases from J; bases unmatched to any gene: 10. The CDR3 DNA sequence: TGTGCCAGTAGTATCCGGGACAGGGCGTTTTCCGAGCAGTTCTTC. This translates into CASSIRDRAFSEQFF.

This chain joins TRBV19 and TRBJ1-6, with D maybe TRBD1 (6 bases). CDR3 size: 16 residues. V lost 4 bases to trimming and J lost 7 bases, with 17 bases between them. Germline assignment: CDR1 LNHDA and CDR2 SQIVND (reference sequence). For the CDR3, the DNA is TGTGCCAGTAGTACCCCCCGGACAGTGGGGAATTCACCCCTCCACTTT. Amino acids: CASSTPRTVGNSPLHF.

The CDR3 nucleotides are TGTGCCAGCTCACCACCGGATAGACCCAACTATGGCTACACCTTC. This gives the protein CASSPPDRPNYGYTF. V usage is TRBV18 and J usage is TRBJ1-2; D not resolved. The germline V gene encodes CDR1 KGHSH and CDR2 LQKENI. Trimming stripped 0 bases from V and 2 bases from J, with 10 bases between. The CDR3 has 15 residues.

This chain joins TRBV11-2 and TRBJ2-7; tentatively, D is TRBD1 or TRBD2 (5 bases each). Germline CDR1 reads SGHAT; CDR2 reads FQNNGV. Trimming took off 1 base at V and 5 bases at J, with 18 bases between the two ends. CDR3 length equals 16 residues. The CDR3 loop reads CASSLAPSGPGHEQYF. The CDR3 nucleotides read TGTGCCAGCAGCTTAGCCCCATCGGGACCGGGCCACGAGCAGTACTTC.

This clonotype has ten or more counts. CDR3 bases: TGTGCCAGCAGCCAAGATTTTGGTACAGACTATGGCTACACCTTC. Its translation: CASSQDFGTDYGYTF. The gene calls are TRBV14 and TRBJ1-2; D unresolved. Germline V gene data show CDR1 as SGHDN and CDR2 as FVKESK. This CDR3 region has 15 residues. V was cut by 0 bases and J by 3 bases, with 11 bases left in between.

The rearrangement joins TRBV4-3 to TRBJ2-3; 8 bases agree with TRBD2. The trim removed 0 bases at V and 2 bases at J, leaving 7 bases unmatched. The V gene's germline CDR1 is LGHNA and CDR2 YSLEER. The length of the CDR3 is 17 residues. CDR3: CASSQDSSGSFTDTQYF. The CDR3 coding sequence is TGCGCCAGCAGCCAAGATTCTAGCGGGTCTTTCACAGATACGCAGTATTTT.

The chain uses TRBV9 and TRBJ2-7, with a possible D match to TRBD1 (6 bases). Trimming took 4 bases from V and 6 from J, leaving 11 bases between them. Germline CDR1 is SGDLS and CDR2 is YYNGEE. The CDR3 sequence is 12 residues long. The CDR3 loop is CASSSGGSEQYF. DNA for the CDR3: TGTGCCAGCAGCTCTGGGGGCAGCGAGCAGTACTTC.

This clonotype was counted between two and nine times. The chain joins TRBV13 to TRBJ1-2, with TRBD1 identical over 8 bases. The CDR3 runs 13 residues. Trimming at V came to 4 bases and at J to 14 bases, leaving 12 bases not matched to a gene. CDR1 is PRHDT and CDR2 is FYEKMQ in the germline V gene (reference sequence). CDR3 DNA sequence: TGTGCCAGCAGCTCGGGACAGGTGCTCGGACTAACCTTC. Translated, it gives CASSSGQVLGLTF.

Notes on this clonotype: A single base separates this from a much larger clone, so it may be a read error. The chain recombines TRBV5-6 with TRBJ2-3; 11 nucleotides match TRBD2. CDR1 is SGHDT and CDR2 is YYEEEE in the germline V gene. The CDR3 has 15 residues. Trimming cost V 5 bases and J 8 bases; bases outside gene matches: 10. The chain's CDR3 is CASSPTSGAFGTQYF. DNA for the CDR3: TGTGCCAGCAGTCCGACTAGCGGGGCCTTCGGTACGCAGTATTTT.

About this clonotype itself: This sequence may be a read error, since a much larger clone differs from it by one base. The J gene is TRBJ2-3, the V gene TRBV29-1; D gene uncertain. V was pared by 6 bases and J by 3 bases, with 16 bases between. From germline, CDR1 is SQVTM and CDR2 ANQGSEA. CDR3 size: 14 residues. The chain's CDR3 is CSVQDGSKTDTQYF. Here the CDR3 DNA reads TGCAGCGTCCAGGACGGATCTAAGACAGATACGCAGTATTTT.

A remark on this clonotype: The junction departs from germline at one end; a sequencing error may be responsible. The rearrangement joins TRBV7-9 to TRBJ2-7; D unclear. Germline-derived CDR1 and CDR2 are SEHNR and FQNEAQ (reference sequence). This CDR3 spans 15 amino acids. The CDR3 nucleotides read TGTGCCAGCAGCTTATCAAGAGGACCCTCCTACGAGCAATTCTTC. Its protein product is CASSLSRGPSYEQFF.

Worth noting for this clonotype: This may stem from a read error, because a much larger clone lies one nucleotide away. V and J are TRBV14 and TRBJ2-3; tentatively, D is TRBD1 (5 bases). This CDR3 has 14 amino acids. Between the trimmed V and J ends, which lost 0 bases and 6 bases, there was a span of 10 bases. CDR1 is SGHDN and CDR2 is FVKESK in the germline V gene. CDR3 in amino acids: CASSQDPGSDTQYF. In DNA form, the CDR3 reads TGTGCCAGCAGCCAAGATCCAGGGTCGGATACGCAGTATTTT.

In its sample, this clonotype was seen many times. The V and J genes are TRBV3-1 and TRBJ2-3, with TRBD2 matching over 9 bases. The CDR3 is 12 residues long. Germline V gene lookup returns CDR1 LGHDT and CDR2 YNNKEL (reference sequence). Unmatched junction bases numbered 4, after V lost 11 bases and J lost 4 bases. CDR3 loop: CAAGGPADTQYF. In DNA form, the CDR3 reads TGTGCCGCGGGGGGGCCCGCAGATACGCAGTATTTT.

This clonotype was seen a few times. V usage is TRBV6-6 and J usage is TRBJ2-2; D is unclear. The V end was cut by 5 bases, the J end by 2 bases, with 18 bases between. Germline V gives CDR1 MNHNY, CDR2 SVGAGI (reference sequence). This CDR3 contains 17 residues. The CDR3 sequence: CASSRIIPQGNTGELFF. The CDR3 nucleotides read TGTGCCAGCAGTAGGATCATTCCACAAGGAAACACCGGGGAGCTGTTTTTT.

This clonotype was counted many times. The chain recombines TRBV14 with TRBJ2-1; 9 bases line up with TRBD2. The CDR3 runs to 16 residues. Trimming removed 8 bases from V and 8 bases from J; junction bases left unmatched: 16. The V gene's germline CDR1 is SGHDN and CDR2 FVKESK. CDR3 sequence reads: CASSPGPSGAPYEQFF. In DNA form, the CDR3 reads TGTGCCAGCTCGCCCGGCCCTAGCGGGGCCCCCTATGAGCAGTTCTTC.